This entry features one T cell receptor beta chain sequence. This clone was counted a few times. Its antigen target is currently unknown. No per-base quality is available; no much larger clone lies one base away. In this study, focal radiation therapy paired with CTLA-4 blockade (ipilimumab) was tested in patients who had chemo-refractory metastatic non-small-cell lung cancer. These data come from a study of radiotherapy plus CTLA-4 blockade in lung cancer listed by TCRdb under 2018. Some background on the complete study: Objective responses occurred in roughly 19% of enrolled patients, and just over 30% achieved disease control. Study-wide findings and limitations: After treatment with radiotherapy and ipilimumab, TCR clones that originated in tumors expanded in peripheral blood. The strongest predictors of response, as reported, were early dynamic changes in blood T cell clones along with a rise in serum interferon-beta after radiation.

Library construction relied on the immunoSEQ multiplex PCR assay. In TCRdb, the immuneACCESS table is reduced to in-frame sequences with V and J assigned. These tables do not hold every clone; where another copy was compared, an unresolved V gene accounts for under half, and the others remain unexplained. For this sample there are 45,000 or so clones; roughly four fifths appear just once. The top ten hold 3% to 4.5% of the sample. There are 15 amino acids in the CDR3, from cysteine to phenylalanine inclusive. Only the CDR3 portion is preserved as DNA: 45 bases, with reading frame beginning at the first base. V and J are truncated by 4 bases and 5 bases respectively, leaving an intervening sequence of 17 bases. Based on the germline V gene, the CDR1 and CDR2 sequences are SGHRS and YFSETQ.

This chain is built from TRBV5-1 and TRBJ2-3; TRBD2 might be the D gene, on 5 matching bases. The origin of this receptor is a human donor with non-small cell lung cancer who had a complete response to radiotherapy plus ipilimumab. Sequences were derived from peripheral blood, sampled from a patient treated with radiotherapy plus ipilimumab. The bases read TGCGCCAGCAGCGCGGAGAGGGTGGTCTTAGATACGCAGTATTTT. It codes for CASSAERVVLDTQYF. Extended through the reference TRBV5-1 and TRBJ2-3 proteins, this CDR3 yields the full variable domain: KAGVTQTPRYLIKTRGQQVTLSCSPISGHRSVSWYQQTPGQGLQFLFEYFSETQRNKGNFPGRFSGRQFSNSRSEMNVSTLELGDSALYLCASSAERVVLDTQYFGPGTRLTVL.